Listed below are T cell receptor beta chains from one sample, sequenced in a study of blood T cell repertoires in COVID-19. Clones were sequenced by immunoSEQ multiplex PCR, and TCRdb holds only the in-frame ones, with some missing. The data show about 220,000 clones, approximately 80% seen once. The material sequenced was peripheral blood. These receptors all come from a man aged 40-49 years who had recovered from COVID-19. Each CDR3 is given with its conserved first and last residue. The D gene is left open where the match is weak. Not every row has a clone size; where given, it reads once, few, many or a size class.

TRBD2	.	TRBV27	TRBJ2-1	17	CASSSTSGGLSYNEQFF	TGTGCCAGCAGCTCAACCAGCGGGGGCCTGTCCTACAATGAGCAGTTCTTC
TRBD2	.	TRBV27	TRBJ2-7	13	CASSLGEGYEQYF	TGTGCCAGCAGTTTGGGGGAGGGCTACGAGCAGTACTTC
.	.	TRBV9	TRBJ2-3	16	CASSPQTPGGTDTQYF	TGTGCCAGCAGCCCCCAGACCCCGGGTGGAACAGATACGCAGTATTTT
.	.	TRBV10-2	TRBJ2-7	13	CASSESGQGEQYF	TGCGCCAGCAGTGAGTCGGGGCAGGGCGAGCAGTACTTC
.	.	TRBV3-1/TRBV3-2	TRBJ1-1	13	CASSSTEQPEAFF	TGTGCCAGCAGCTCTACTGAACAGCCTGAAGCTTTCTTT
.	.	TRBV4-3	TRBJ2-2	16	CASSQDGLRNTGELFF	TGCGCCAGCAGCCAAGATGGGCTCCGTAACACCGGGGAGCTGTTTTTT
.	.	TRBV6-5	TRBJ1-2	15	CASSYRGIFNYGYTF	TGTGCCAGCAGTTACAGGGGGATATTTAACTATGGCTACACCTTC
.	.	TRBV4-1	TRBJ1-1	15	CASSQRRRGLLEAFF	TGCGCCAGCAGCCAACGACGTCGCGGACTCCTCGAAGCTTTCTTT
.	.	TRBV6-6	TRBJ1-2	14	CASSQTATGYGYTF	TGTGCCAGCAGCCAAACGGCTACAGGGTATGGCTACACCTTC
TRBD1	.	TRBV18	TRBJ2-1	15	CASSSGTGGTNEQFF	TGTGCCAGCTCATCCGGGACAGGGGGGACCAATGAGCAGTTCTTC
TRBD1	.	TRBV7-8	TRBJ2-1	16	CASSSWTGRGSGEQFF	TGTGCCAGCAGCTCATGGACAGGGCGGGGTAGCGGTGAGCAGTTCTTC
TRBD2	.	TRBV6-2/TRBV6-3	TRBJ2-1	16	CASRYQAGGDYNEQFF	TGTGCCAGCAGGTACCAAGCGGGAGGGGACTACAATGAGCAGTTCTTC
TRBD2	.	TRBV5-4	TRBJ2-5	13	CASSSTSGETQYF	TGTGCCAGCAGCTCGACTAGCGGAGAGACCCAGTACTTC
TRBD1	.	TRBV7-2	TRBJ1-5	15	CASSSRTGYNQPQHF	TGTGCCAGCAGCTCGCGGACAGGATATAATCAGCCCCAGCATTTT
.	.	TRBV2	TRBJ2-1	14	CASLGLGSYNEQFF	TGTGCCAGCCTGGGACTGGGCTCCTACAATGAGCAGTTCTTC
.	.	TRBV10-2	TRBJ1-4	14	CASSSHRGNEKLFF	TGCGCCAGCAGTTCCCATAGGGGAAATGAAAAACTGTTTTTT
.	few	TRBV12-5	TRBJ1-2	12	CASGPGVGGYTF	TGTGCTAGTGGACCGGGGGTGGGCGGCTACACCTTC
.	.	TRBV7-9	TRBJ1-1	14	CASSFEKPNTEAFF	TGTGCCAGCAGCTTCGAGAAACCTAACACTGAAGCTTTCTTT
TRBD1	.	TRBV5-1	TRBJ2-7	13	CASSGQGYDEQYF	TGCGCCAGCAGCGGACAGGGGTATGACGAGCAGTACTTC
.	few	TRBV11-3	TRBJ2-6	15	CASSPRGSGANVLTF	TGTGCCAGCAGTCCCAGGGGATCTGGGGCCAACGTCCTGACTTTC
.	.	TRBV3-1/TRBV3-2	TRBJ1-2	16	CASSQLGRVGYRGYTF	TGTGCCAGCAGCCAATTGGGCAGGGTCGGTTATCGAGGCTACACCTTC
.	.	TRBV19	TRBJ2-1	13	CASSPQRGNEQFF	TGTGCCAGTAGTCCGCAGAGGGGGAATGAGCAGTTCTTC
TRBD1	.	TRBV29-1	TRBJ1-1	10	CSVTTGGAFF	TGCAGCGTTACGACAGGGGGAGCTTTCTTT
.	.	TRBV4-3	TRBJ2-1	14	CASSQGGPQDEQFF	TGCGCCAGCAGCCAAGGGGGGCCCCAGGATGAGCAGTTCTTC
.	.	TRBV11-2	TRBJ1-6	14	CASSVTGGDSPLHF	TGTGCCAGCAGCGTAACCGGGGGGGATTCACCCCTCCACTTT
.	.	TRBV9	TRBJ2-1	13	CASSAPRGNEQFF	TGTGCCAGCAGCGCCCCTAGGGGCAATGAGCAGTTCTTC
.	.	TRBV7-2	TRBJ2-3	16	CASSRAGVPSTDTQYF	TGTGCCAGCAGCCGTGCAGGGGTACCTAGCACAGATACGCAGTATTTT
.	.	TRBV2	TRBJ2-2	15	CASSDRAGGTGELFF	TGTGCCAGCAGTGACCGAGCAGGGGGGACCGGGGAGCTGTTTTTT
TRBD2	.	TRBV6-1	TRBJ2-1	15	CASSLQGVSGRAPFF	TGTGCCAGCAGTCTTCAGGGTGTTAGCGGGAGGGCCCCGTTCTTC
.	once	TRBV9	TRBJ1-5	14	CASSVGPGDQPQHF	TGTGCCAGCAGCGTAGGGCCAGGGGACCAGCCCCAGCATTTT
TRBD1	.	TRBV30	TRBJ2-3	14	CAWRTGVRTDTQYF	TGTGCCTGGAGGACAGGGGTTAGAACAGATACGCAGTATTTT
.	.	TRBV11-3	TRBJ2-1	14	CASSFASFNTEQFF	TGTGCCAGCAGCTTCGCTAGCTTCAATACAGAGCAGTTCTTC
.	.	TRBV10-1	TRBJ2-7	17	CASSESTSSGPSYEQYF	TGCGCCAGCAGTGAGTCGACCTCGAGCGGGCCGAGCTACGAGCAGTACTTC
.	.	TRBV9	TRBJ2-1	15	CASSVQGNSYNEQFF	TGTGCCAGCAGCGTACAGGGGAACTCCTACAATGAGCAGTTCTTC
.	once	TRBV4-1	TRBJ2-1	18	CASSQVPGRTYYRNEQFF	TGCGCCAGCAGCCAAGTCCCAGGCCGCACGTATTATAGGAATGAGCAGTTCTTC
TRBD1	.	TRBV19	TRBJ1-2	17	CASSILRGSTGAYGYTF	TGTGCCAGTAGTATTTTGAGGGGATCGACAGGGGCCTATGGCTACACCTTC